Below are 28 T cell receptor beta chains sequenced from a single sample in a study of blood T cell repertoires in COVID-19. The repertoire was sequenced with immunoSEQ multiplex PCR; TCRdb's copy has only in-frame clones and lacks some. This table holds fewer than 250,000 clones, about 80% found once. The sequencing sample was made of peripheral blood. Receptors originate from a middle-aged woman with active or convalescent COVID-19.

The chain couples TRBV9 to TRBJ1-1; 7 positions agree with TRBD1. V shed 4 bases and J 4 bases; nucleotides not matched to a gene: 7. CDR3 size: 14 residues. Looked up from germline, CDR1 is SGDLS and CDR2 is YYNGEE. Written as DNA, the CDR3 is TGTGCCAGCAGCTCGAGACAGGGTTTCACTGAAGCTTTCTTT. It translates to CASSSRQGFTEAFF. The variable domain in full, with the rest retrieved from reference TRBV9 and TRBJ1-1, is DSGVTQTPKHLITATGQRVTLRCSPRSGDLSVYWYQQSLDQGLQFLIQYYNGEERAKGNILERFSAQQFPDLHSELNLSSLELGDSALYFCASSSRQGFTEAFFGQGTRLTVV.

V gene TRBV6-5 combines with J gene TRBJ2-7, with 8 bases matching TRBD2. The ends lost 8 bases at V and 0 bases at J; junction bases unmatched: 9. Germline-derived CDR1 and CDR2 are MNHEY and SVGAGI. The CDR3 totals 15 residues. CDR3 amino acids: CASPPGGTSSYEQYF. The CDR3 coding sequence is TGTGCCAGCCCCCCGGGGGGGACTAGCTCCTACGAGCAGTACTTC.

This clone was detected once. The V and J genes are TRBV29-1 and TRBJ2-6, with a possible D match to TRBD1 (5 bases). V was trimmed by 1 base and J by 4 bases, leaving 11 bases between them. Germline V lookup: CDR1 SQVTM, CDR2 ANQGSEA. The CDR3 sequence is 15 residues long. This CDR3 reads CSVEATGTGANVLTF. The CDR3 DNA follows: TGCAGCGTTGAAGCCACAGGTACCGGGGCCAACGTCCTGACTTTC.

There are a few counts of this clone. The chain employs TRBV5-1 and TRBJ1-2, with D uncertain. Germline-derived CDR1 and CDR2 are SGHRS and YFSETQ. Trimming cost V 4 bases and J 0 bases, with 10 bases left between them. The CDR3 sequence is 14 residues long. CDR3 bases: TGCGCCAGCAGCCCGGAAGGAGCTAACTATGGCTACACCTTC. Protein product: CASSPEGANYGYTF.

The chain couples TRBV3-1 (or the pseudogene TRBV3-2) to TRBJ1-6; D gene uncertain. Looked up from germline, CDR1 is LGHDT and CDR2 is YNNKEL (reference sequence). This CDR3 comprises 13 residues. V lost 4 bases and J lost 6, with 7 bases in between. This CDR3 reads CASSRNTNSPLHF. CDR3 in DNA: TGTGCCAGCAGCCGCAACACTAATTCACCCCTCCACTTT.

This clone has a single count. CDR3 protein: CASSFPTQGNSPLHF. The CDR3 bases are TGTGCCAGCAGTTTCCCTACTCAGGGCAATTCACCCCTCCACTTT. The chain is built from TRBV28 and TRBJ1-6, with a possible D match to TRBD1 (5 bases). The germline CDR1 and CDR2 sequences are MDHEN and SYDVKM. This CDR3 contains 15 residues. Trimming took 3 bases from V and 7 from J, leaving 13 bases between them.

This clone was found a few times. The genes are TRBV5-6 and TRBJ2-7; possibly TRBD2 for D (6 bases). The V end was cut by 1 base, the J end by 2 bases, with 16 bases between. The CDR3 covers 16 residues. Per germline, CDR1 SGHDT and CDR2 YYEEEE. The CDR3 region is CASSLWGSPGAYEQYF. The DNA of the CDR3 is TGTGCCAGCAGCTTGTGGGGGTCTCCGGGGGCCTACGAGCAGTACTTC.

The chain combines TRBV14 with TRBJ2-1; D is possibly TRBD1 (5 bases). Trimming stripped 3 bases from V and 6 bases from J, with 15 bases between. Germline CDR1 and CDR2: SGHDN and FVKESK. CDR3 size: 15 residues. CDR3 sequence: CASSQGRDYFNEQFF. CDR3 in DNA: TGTGCCAGCAGCCAGGGCAGGGATTACTTCAATGAGCAGTTCTTC.

The genes are TRBV19 and TRBJ1-1; D is possibly TRBD1 (5 bases). CDR3 length equals 16 residues. V was cut by 4 bases and J by 1 base, with 16 bases left in between. Germline V gene sequence: CDR1 LNHDA, CDR2 SQIVND (reference sequence). CDR3 in DNA: TGTGCCAGTAGTACCCATCGTGCAGGGCCGAACACTGAAGCTTTCTTT. This codes for CASSTHRAGPNTEAFF.

The CDR3 nucleotides are TGTGCCACCAGCAGAGAGTATGGCAGAACTAATGAAAAACTGTTTTTT. This gives the protein CATSREYGRTNEKLFF. J is TRBJ1-4 and V is TRBV15, with D unclear. V lost 0 bases, J lost 1 base, and 9 bases lay in between. CDR1 is LNHNV and CDR2 is YYDKDF in the germline V gene (reference sequence). This CDR3 is built from 16 residues.

This clone was seen a few times. The gene calls are TRBV5-4 and TRBJ2-1; D is possibly TRBD2 (6 bases). The germline CDR1 and CDR2 sequences are SGHNT and YYREEE (reference sequence). The CDR3 runs to 15 residues. V lost 1 base, J lost 4 bases, and 12 bases lay in between. CDR3 bases: TGTGCCAGCAGCTTGCCCGGGGGACCATACAATGAGCAGTTCTTC. Translated: CASSLPGGPYNEQFF.

This chain links TRBV2 with TRBJ2-7; 15 bases align to TRBD2. Germline assignment: CDR1 SNHLY and CDR2 FYNNEI. This CDR3 is built from 17 residues. The V and J ends lost 6 bases and 4 bases, in that order; junction bases with no gene match: 10. CDR3: CASSGLAGGAESYEQYF. The CDR3 DNA reads as TGTGCCAGCAGCGGACTAGCGGGAGGGGCTGAATCTTACGAGCAGTACTTC.

V gene TRBV28 combines with J gene TRBJ1-5, with TRBD1 matching over 10 bases. Trimming removed 0 bases from V and 4 bases from J; junction bases left unmatched: 0. Per the germline V gene, CDR1 is MDHEN and CDR2 is SYDVKM. This CDR3 is built from 15 residues. The CDR3 DNA reads as TGTGCCAGCAGTTTATGGGGACAGGGGAATCAGCCCCAGCATTTT. It yields the protein CASSLWGQGNQPQHF.

The chain combines TRBV1 with TRBJ1-3; the DNA was not compared with TRBD1, the D call given in the table. TRBV1 is marked as a pseudogene. This CDR3 spans 20 amino acids. The CDR3: CTSSQEGAGAAQHSGNTIYF. CDR3 nucleotides: TGCACCAGCAGCCAAGAAGGGGCAGGGGCCGCCCAACACTCTGGAAACACCATATATTTT.

The chain uses TRBV7-9 and TRBJ2-7, with 9 bases matching TRBD1. The germline V gene encodes CDR1 SEHNR and CDR2 FQNEAQ (reference sequence). The CDR3 extends over 16 amino acids. The junction had 9 bases not matched to a gene; V was cut back by 4 bases and J by 2 bases. In nucleotides, the CDR3 is TGTGCCAGCAGCTCGCGGGGACGACAGGGGGCCTACGAGCAGTACTTC. As protein: CASSSRGRQGAYEQYF.

V gene TRBV27 combines with J gene TRBJ2-2; the D gene is possibly TRBD2 (5 bases). This CDR3 has 14 amino acids. Germline V CDR1 and CDR2: MNHEY, SMNVEV (reference sequence). Trimming pared 7 bases from V and 3 bases from J, leaving 12 bases between. Here the CDR3 reads CASISLGDTGELFF. The CDR3 DNA follows: TGTGCCAGCATCAGTCTGGGAGACACCGGGGAGCTGTTTTTT.

The rearrangement links TRBV7-2 to TRBJ2-5; weak D call: TRBD1 (5 bases). CDR3 length: 15 residues. From germline, CDR1 is SGHTA and CDR2 FQGNSA. V lost 1 base and J lost 1, with 10 bases in between. The CDR3 here is CASSLVGAAQETQYF. For the CDR3, the DNA is TGTGCCAGCAGCTTAGTAGGGGCAGCCCAAGAGACCCAGTACTTC.

The chain joins TRBV6-2 or TRBV6-3 to TRBJ1-1; D is uncertain. The CDR3 has 15 residues. The germline V gene encodes CDR1 MNHEY and CDR2 SVGEGT. V lost 0 bases and J lost 4, with 12 bases in between. The CDR3 spells CASSYSSPRGTEAFF. The CDR3 DNA reads as TGTGCCAGCAGTTACTCTTCCCCCCGAGGCACTGAAGCTTTCTTT.

A single count supports this clone. The rearrangement links TRBV29-1 to TRBJ1-5; D gene uncertain. The germline gives CDR1 SQVTM, CDR2 ANQGSEA. This CDR3 comprises 13 residues. Trimming stripped 6 bases from V and 1 base from J, with 10 bases between. Here the CDR3 reads CSVRDGSNQPQHF. CDR3 bases: TGCAGCGTCCGGGATGGGAGCAATCAGCCCCAGCATTTT.

The chain uses TRBV27 and TRBJ1-2; D perhaps matches TRBD1 (5 bases). Germline CDR1 is MNHEY and CDR2 is SMNVEV (reference sequence). V shed 3 bases and J shed 4 bases, with 9 bases lying between them. The CDR3 is 13 amino acids. CDR3 loop: CASSLAGSYGYTF. Here the CDR3 DNA reads TGTGCCAGCAGTTTGGCAGGGTCCTATGGCTACACCTTC.

The rearrangement joins TRBV5-1 to TRBJ1-2; no clear D gene. Trimming shortened V by 1 base and J by 3 bases, and 7 bases separated the two germline ends. Germline lookup yields CDR1 SGHRS and CDR2 YFSETQ. The length of the CDR3 is 13 residues. CDR3 in amino acids: CASSLLADYGYTF. The CDR3 bases are TGCGCCAGCAGCTTGCTGGCAGACTATGGCTACACCTTC. The full variable domain, completed using reference TRBV5-1 and TRBJ1-2, is KAGVTQTPRYLIKTRGQQVTLSCSPISGHRSVSWYQQTPGQGLQFLFEYFSETQRNKGNFPGRFSGRQFSNSRSEMNVSTLELGDSALYLCASSLLADYGYTFGSGTRLTVV.

This CDR3 reads CASSGLAGGGYEQFF. DNA of the CDR3: TGTGCCAGCAGCGGACTAGCGGGAGGAGGCTATGAGCAGTTCTTC. The rearrangement uses TRBV14 and TRBJ2-1; TRBD2 matches 14 bases. Germline CDR1 SGHDN, CDR2 FVKESK. The V gene end was trimmed by 5 bases and the J gene end by 8 bases; junction bases not matched to a gene: 5. This CDR3 is built from 15 residues.

V usage is TRBV11-3 and J usage is TRBJ1-1; 7 bases are shared with TRBD1. CDR3 length equals 14 residues. Germline CDR1 and CDR2: SGHNT and YENEEA. V gave up 1 base and J gave up 3 bases; unmatched junction bases: 2. The CDR3: CASSLGTGDTEAFF. CDR3 coding DNA: TGTGCCAGCAGCTTAGGGACAGGCGACACTGAAGCTTTCTTT.

The chain employs TRBV21-1 and TRBJ1-2. TRBV21-1 is a recognized pseudogene. This CDR3 is built from 12 residues. The CDR3 spells CASSPGGRGYTF. The CDR3 DNA sequence: TGTGCCAGCAGCCCCGGGGGGCGCGGCTACACCTTC.

This rearrangement joins TRBV4-3 to TRBJ2-7; perhaps TRBD1 as D (5 bases). V lost 0 bases, J lost 0 bases, and 9 bases lay in between. From germline, CDR1 is LGHNA and CDR2 YSLEER. This CDR3 contains 15 residues. CDR3 residues: CASSQDQGASYEQYF. CDR3 bases: TGCGCCAGCAGCCAAGATCAAGGGGCCTCCTACGAGCAGTACTTC.

The chain employs TRBV19 and TRBJ1-2, with no clear D. The CDR3 consists of 14 residues. V was clipped by 7 bases and J by 9 bases, with 21 bases between them. Germline values: CDR1 LNHDA, CDR2 SQIVND (reference sequence). CDR3 nucleotides: TGTGCCAGTACCCTCATCGGCGGGCGATATAGCTACACCTTC. It is translated as CASTLIGGRYSYTF. Combining the CDR3 with reference TRBV19 and TRBJ1-2 gives the whole variable domain DGGITQSPKYLFRKEGQNVTLSCEQNLNHDAMYWYRQDPGQGLRLIYYSQIVNDFQKGDIAEGYSVSREKKESFPLTVTSAQKNPTAFYLCASTLIGGRYSYTFGSGTRLTVV.

The V call is TRBV6-2 or TRBV6-3, the J call TRBJ1-2; tentative D call: TRBD1 (5 bases). The CDR3 has 12 amino acids. Germline values: CDR1 MNHEY, CDR2 SVGEGT. V was clipped by 4 bases and J by 7 bases, with 10 bases between them. The CDR3 DNA follows: TGTGCCAGCAGTTTGGACATTAGTGGCTACACCTTC. This sequence encodes CASSLDISGYTF.

The rearrangement joins TRBV3-1 (or the pseudogene TRBV3-2) to TRBJ2-1; possibly TRBD1 for D (6 bases). Germline V gene sequence: CDR1 LGHDT, CDR2 YNNKEL (reference sequence). Trimming left V 4 bases short and J 7 bases short, with 20 bases between. This CDR3 region has 16 residues. CDR3 sequence: CASSRSDSINRNEQFF. The CDR3 DNA reads as TGTGCCAGCAGCCGGTCGGACAGCATAAATCGGAATGAGCAGTTCTTC.